The entry that follows covers one T cell receptor beta chain sequence. This entry comes from a study of cytomegalovirus exposure and HLA in healthy donors. The CDR3 is made up of 14 amino acids. The PCR made use of 60 Vbeta and 13 Jbeta primers. Assay used: immunoSEQ multiplex PCR; TCRdb lists only in-frame clones, some missing. The repertoire holds about 140,000 clones, with roughly 80% as singletons. This TCR came from a female donor in good health and CMV-seronegative. Sequences were obtained from PBMCs. The chain employs TRBV21-1 and TRBJ2-4; TRBD1, the D gene given by the table, was not confirmed from the DNA. TRBV21-1 is given as a pseudogene. CDR3 sequence (DNA): TGTGCCAGCACGACAGGTCTAGCCAAAAACATTCAGTACTTC. Its protein product is CASTTGLAKNIQYF.